This TCR beta chain was sequenced during a study of cytomegalovirus exposure and HLA in healthy donors. Study details: About 80 million unique TCRs from HLA-typed donors were held in an early data release. Study observations and caveats: Earlier analysis looked at TCR beta V segments, and most were productive about 90% or about 30% of the time. In a later analysis, TCR beta V- and J-gene trimming showed a link to a missense DCLRE1C variant.

Note on this clone: Its antigen is unknown.

Germline lookup yields CDR1 MDHEN and CDR2 SYDVKM. V lost 6 bases and J 2 bases, leaving 10 bases between the germline ends. The CDR3 runs 13 residues. A multiplex PCR was run with 60 Vbeta primers and 13 Jbeta primers. The assay was immunoSEQ multiplex PCR, and TCRdb's table has in-frame clones only and misses some. The data contain approximately 110,000 clones, 65% to 80% of them singletons. The chain joins TRBV28 to TRBJ1-2; D is unclear. The sample comprised PBMCs. The clonotype comes from a female donor in good health and CMV-seropositive. CDR3 sequence (DNA): TGTGCCAGCAGGAATGACGGGAACTATGGCTACACCTTC. Translated: CASRNDGNYGYTF.